This is a list of T cell receptor beta chains from one sample in a study of blood T cell repertoires in COVID-19. Profiled with immunoSEQ multiplex PCR; TCRdb holds only in-frame clones, not every one. The table lists roughly 250,000 clones, over 70% of them singletons. The source material was peripheral blood. All receptors come from a man aged 40-49 years with active or convalescent COVID-19. CDR3s include the opening cysteine and the closing phenylalanine or tryptophan. The D gene is left open where the match is weak. Size values are once, few and many counts, or a class for expanded clones, and some rows have none.

size: NA
V: TRBV24-1
D: NA
J: TRBJ1-2
CDR3: CATSDPGLANYGYTF
DNA: TGTGCCACCAGTGACCCAGGGTTGGCGAACTATGGCTACACCTTC

size: NA
V: TRBV25-1
D: TRBD1
J: TRBJ2-2
CDR3: CASMDRGTGELFF
DNA: TGTGCCAGCATGGACAGGGGGACCGGGGAGCTGTTTTTT

size: few
V: TRBV6-1
D: NA
J: TRBJ1-2
CDR3: CASSESLRGVIYYGYTF
DNA: TGTGCCAGCAGTGAAAGTCTCCGGGGGGTCATCTACTATGGCTACACCTTC

size: NA
V: TRBV11-3
D: TRBD2
J: TRBJ2-3
CDR3: CASSRLAGASEDTQYF
DNA: TGTGCCAGCAGTCGACTAGCGGGGGCGTCCGAGGATACGCAGTATTTT

size: once
V: TRBV7-2
D: TRBD1
J: TRBJ1-2
CDR3: CASSLQGAANYGYTF
DNA: TGTGCCAGCAGCTTGCAGGGGGCGGCGAACTATGGCTACACCTTC

size: NA
V: TRBV3-1/TRBV3-2
D: NA
J: TRBJ1-5
CDR3: CASSQDRGSNQPQHF
DNA: TGTGCCAGCAGCCAAGACAGGGGAAGCAATCAGCCCCAGCATTTT

size: once
V: TRBV6-5
D: NA
J: TRBJ1-1
CDR3: CASSLTGWRTEAFF
DNA: TGTGCCAGCAGTCTTACAGGGTGGCGCACTGAAGCTTTCTTT

size: few
V: TRBV5-1
D: TRBD1
J: TRBJ1-4
CDR3: CASSPGQPREKLFF
DNA: TGCGCCAGCAGCCCGGGACAGCCTCGGGAAAAACTGTTTTTT

size: NA
V: TRBV7-3
D: TRBD1
J: TRBJ2-1
CDR3: CASSPRTGNEQFF
DNA: TGTGCCAGCAGCCCCCGGACAGGGAATGAGCAGTTCTTC

size: once
V: TRBV24-1
D: NA
J: TRBJ2-3
CDR3: CATSDFTSKSTDTQYF
DNA: TGTGCCACCAGTGATTTCACTAGCAAGAGCACAGATACGCAGTATTTT

size: NA
V: TRBV19
D: NA
J: TRBJ1-4
CDR3: CASSQGVVNEKLFF
DNA: TGTGCCAGTAGTCAAGGGGTTGTGAATGAAAAACTGTTTTTT

size: NA
V: TRBV7-9
D: TRBD1
J: TRBJ2-7
CDR3: CASSLVGTVGSEQYF
DNA: TGTGCCAGCAGCTTAGTTGGGACAGTGGGCTCCGAGCAGTACTTC

size: NA
V: TRBV5-1
D: TRBD2
J: TRBJ2-2
CDR3: CASSLGGRQNTGELFF
DNA: TGCGCCAGCAGCCTGGGAGGGAGACAGAACACCGGGGAGCTGTTTTTT

size: NA
V: TRBV10-3
D: NA
J: TRBJ1-4
CDR3: CAISESGGREGKLFF
DNA: TGTGCCATCAGTGAGTCGGGCGGCAGGGAGGGAAAACTGTTTTTT

size: NA
V: TRBV30
D: TRBD1
J: TRBJ1-3
CDR3: CAWSVRGQVVGNTIYF
DNA: TGTGCCTGGAGTGTAAGGGGACAGGTTGTTGGAAACACCATATATTTT

size: once
V: TRBV5-1
D: NA
J: TRBJ2-7
CDR3: CASSLKGYEQYF
DNA: TGCGCCAGCAGCTTGAAGGGGTACGAGCAGTACTTC

size: NA
V: TRBV18
D: TRBD1
J: TRBJ1-1
CDR3: CASSPLRTGTNTEAFF
DNA: TGTGCCAGCTCACCTTTAAGGACAGGGACGAACACTGAAGCTTTCTTT

size: NA
V: TRBV11-2
D: TRBD1
J: TRBJ1-1
CDR3: CASSSGQGSSEAFF
DNA: TGTGCCAGCAGCTCGGGACAGGGGTCTAGTGAAGCTTTCTTT

size: many
V: TRBV11-3
D: TRBD2
J: TRBJ2-7
CDR3: CASSLSAGGSYEQYF
DNA: TGTGCCAGCAGCTTATCTGCGGGAGGGTCCTACGAGCAGTACTTC

size: NA
V: TRBV2
D: NA
J: TRBJ2-2
CDR3: CASCVARGNTGELFF
DNA: TGTGCCAGCTGTGTGGCCCGGGGGAACACCGGGGAGCTGTTTTTT

size: once
V: TRBV11-2
D: NA
J: TRBJ2-2
CDR3: CASSLVVTGDTGELFF
DNA: TGTGCCAGCAGCTTAGTTGTGACAGGAGACACCGGGGAGCTGTTTTTT

size: once
V: TRBV18
D: TRBD1
J: TRBJ1-1
CDR3: CASSLGQGANTEAFF
DNA: TGTGCCAGCTCACTAGGACAGGGGGCGAACACTGAAGCTTTCTTT

size: NA
V: TRBV5-1
D: TRBD1
J: TRBJ2-1
CDR3: CASSFGTGGYNEQFF
DNA: TGCGCCAGCAGCTTCGGGACAGGGGGTTACAATGAGCAGTTCTTC

size: few
V: TRBV30
D: NA
J: TRBJ1-6
CDR3: CAWSVGVTDNSPLHF
DNA: TGTGCCTGGAGTGTGGGCGTGACAGATAATTCACCCCTCCACTTT

size: NA
V: TRBV18
D: NA
J: TRBJ1-1
CDR3: CASSPQEGGSTEAFF
DNA: TGTGCCAGCTCACCACAGGAAGGGGGTAGTACTGAAGCTTTCTTT

size: NA
V: TRBV5-6
D: TRBD1
J: TRBJ2-2
CDR3: CASSTTGVGTGELFF
DNA: TGTGCCAGCAGCACGACAGGGGTCGGCACCGGGGAGCTGTTTTTT

size: NA
V: TRBV24-1
D: TRBD1
J: TRBJ1-5
CDR3: CATSDGTGYNQPQHF
DNA: TGTGCCACCAGTGATGGGACAGGGTACAATCAGCCCCAGCATTTT

size: NA
V: TRBV5-4
D: NA
J: TRBJ1-5
CDR3: CASSLDGQGYQPQHF
DNA: TGTGCCAGCAGCTTGGATGGGCAGGGGTATCAGCCCCAGCATTTT

size: NA
V: TRBV11-3
D: TRBD2
J: TRBJ2-3
CDR3: CASSSLWVAGVTDTQYF
DNA: TGTGCCAGCAGCTCTCTCTGGGTAGCGGGGGTCACAGATACGCAGTATTTT

size: NA
V: TRBV18
D: NA
J: TRBJ2-7
CDR3: CASSPGSYEQYF
DNA: TGTGCCAGCTCACCGGGGAGCTACGAGCAGTACTTC

size: few
V: TRBV9
D: TRBD1
J: TRBJ2-1
CDR3: CASSVTGGAGVGNEQFF
DNA: TGTGCCAGCAGCGTAACAGGGGGCGCTGGGGTCGGCAATGAGCAGTTCTTC

size: NA
V: TRBV5-1
D: NA
J: TRBJ1-1
CDR3: CASSLKDEGRAFF
DNA: TGCGCCAGCAGCTTGAAGGATGAGGGTCGGGCTTTCTTT